These T cell receptor beta chains were read from a single sample in a study of blood T cells in healthy people across ages. TCRdb independently ran MiXCR on the 5' RACE reads; one entry per CDR3 protein. The sample includes about a million distinct CDR3 sequences, 35% to 45% of them seen just once. The sequenced sample consisted of blood. The receptors stem from a man between 18 and 29 years old in good health. Both conserved end residues are part of each CDR3. D genes are given only for firm matches. Size is omitted from some rows. Given values are once, few, many or a class for expanded clones.

TRBD2	TRBV12-3/TRBV12-4	NA	TRBJ2-1	TGTGCCAGCAGTTTAAGGCGGTTTAGCGGGGGGGCGTCCTACAATGAGCAGTTCTTC	CASSLRRFSGGASYNEQFF
NA	TRBV5-1	few	TRBJ2-2	TGCGCCAGCACCTCCAGGGAACAGGGTAACACCGGGGAGCTGTTTTTT	CASTSREQGNTGELFF
TRBD2	TRBV4-3	NA	TRBJ2-1	TGCGCCAGCAGCCAAGCGATTACTAGCGGGGGGAGAAGCTCCTACAATGAGCAGTTCTTC	CASSQAITSGGRSSYNEQFF
NA	TRBV12-3/TRBV12-4	NA	TRBJ1-1	TGTGCCAGCTGGGGACCAACGAACAAGAACACTGAAGCTTTCTTT	CASWGPTNKNTEAFF
NA	TRBV20-1	NA	TRBJ2-5	TGCAGTGCTAGCCGGTTGAGCTCCTACAATGAGCAGTACTTC	CSASRLSSYNEQYF
NA	TRBV14	NA	TRBJ2-4	TGTGCCAGCAGCCCTGGGATTCCGCTAGCCAAAAACATTCAGTACTTC	CASSPGIPLAKNIQYF
TRBD1	TRBV7-6	NA	TRBJ2-7	TGTGCCAGCAGCCCCAACAACAGGGGCCCCTCCTACGAGCAGTACTTC	CASSPNNRGPSYEQYF
NA	TRBV12-3/TRBV12-4	NA	TRBJ1-2	TGTGCCAGTTGTGGTGGGGGAGCGGTTGGCTACACCTTC	CASCGGGAVGYTF
NA	TRBV20-1	NA	TRBJ1-1	TGCAGTGCTAGAGATCTTGGGGGATCTGAAGCTTTCTTT	CSARDLGGSEAFF
NA	TRBV19	NA	TRBJ1-6	TGTGCCAGTAGTATTACCGCACAGTCAAATTCACCCCTCCACTTT	CASSITAQSNSPLHF
TRBD1	TRBV11-1	NA	TRBJ2-2	TGTGCCAGCAGCTTACAAGACAGGGTTCGGACCGGGGAGCTGTTTTTT	CASSLQDRVRTGELFF
TRBD2	TRBV5-1	few	TRBJ2-5	TGCGCCAGCAGGACTAGCTACCAAGAGACCCAGTACTTC	CASRTSYQETQYF
NA	TRBV25-1	few	TRBJ2-1	TGTGCCAGCAGTCCGCGGGGACCCTCCTACAATGAGCAGTTCTTC	CASSPRGPSYNEQFF
NA	TRBV2	NA	TRBJ2-1	TGTGCCAGCTCGACCCTCCTGAATCGTGAGCAGTTCTTC	CASSTLLNREQFF
NA	TRBV12-3/TRBV12-4	few	TRBJ1-2	TGTGCCAGCAGTGTACATCCGAACTATGGCTACACCTTC	CASSVHPNYGYTF
NA	TRBV4-2	few	TRBJ1-2	TGTACCAGCAGCGAGGGATCTTTGAACTATGGCTACACCTTC	CTSSEGSLNYGYTF
NA	TRBV12-3/TRBV12-4	few	TRBJ1-4	TGTGCCAGCAGCCCCATGGCGGTTGGGGAAAAACTGTTTTTT	CASSPMAVGEKLFF
NA	TRBV10-3	NA	TRBJ1-5	TGTGCCGCCGGCCAGCAGGGGAACGGTCAGCCCCAGCATTTT	CAAGQQGNGQPQHF
NA	TRBV6-2/TRBV6-3	NA	TRBJ2-1	TGTGCCAGCAGTTACTCCCCAGAATACAATGAGCAGTTCTTC	CASSYSPEYNEQFF
NA	TRBV20-1	NA	TRBJ2-1	TGCAGTGCTAGGGGGGCTAGCCCCGGGGAGAGTACCAATGAGCAGTTCTTC	CSARGASPGESTNEQFF
NA	TRBV2	NA	TRBJ2-7	TGTGCCAGCAGTACCGAGGCGCGGCACAAGCAGTACTTC	CASSTEARHKQYF
NA	TRBV20-1	NA	TRBJ2-5	TGCAGTGCTAGAGCCCCTACAGGGTATGAGCAGTACTTC	CSARAPTGYEQYF
NA	TRBV6-2/TRBV6-3	NA	TRBJ1-1	TGTGCCAGCACGGAAGAAAGATTTAACACTGAAGCTTTCTTT	CASTEERFNTEAFF